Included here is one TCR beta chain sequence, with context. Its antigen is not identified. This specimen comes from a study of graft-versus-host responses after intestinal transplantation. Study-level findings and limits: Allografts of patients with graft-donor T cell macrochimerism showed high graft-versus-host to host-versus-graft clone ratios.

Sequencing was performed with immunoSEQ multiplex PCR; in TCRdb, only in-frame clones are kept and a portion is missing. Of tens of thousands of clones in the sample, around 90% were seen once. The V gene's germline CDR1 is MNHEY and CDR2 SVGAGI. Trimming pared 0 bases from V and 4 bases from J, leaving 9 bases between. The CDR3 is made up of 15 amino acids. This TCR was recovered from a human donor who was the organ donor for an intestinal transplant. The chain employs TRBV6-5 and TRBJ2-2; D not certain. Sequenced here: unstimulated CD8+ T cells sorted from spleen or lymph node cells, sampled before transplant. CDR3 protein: CASSYSTPSTGELFF. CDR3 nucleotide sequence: TGTGCCAGCAGTTACTCGACCCCTAGCACCGGGGAGCTGTTTTTT.